The rows below give T cell receptor beta chains drawn from one sample of a study of identical twins. TCRdb processed the 5' RACE reads anew with MiXCR; each CDR3 protein has one entry. The sample holds fewer than 900,000 distinct CDR3 sequences; around 20% are singletons and the top ten take over 4%. These data are also associated with another study on T cells expressing NK-cell markers.

The sample consisted of PBMCs. These receptors were taken from a woman under 30 in good health. CDR3s include the opening cysteine and the closing phenylalanine or tryptophan. A D gene is named only where the DNA matches it firmly. Size is omitted from some rows. Given values are once, few, many or a class for expanded clones.

CSAREAGLKYNSPLHF	TGCAGTGCTAGAGAAGCAGGTTTAAAGTATAATTCACCCCTCCACTTT	few	TRBV20-1	NA	TRBJ1-6
CASSRGLAERTQYF	TGTGCCAGCAGCCGCGGGCTAGCGGAGCGGACCCAGTACTTC	NA	TRBV7-2	TRBD2	TRBJ2-5
CSAPLTGVAYEQYF	TGCAGTGCTCCTCTGACAGGGGTTGCCTACGAGCAGTACTTC	NA	TRBV20-1	TRBD1	TRBJ2-7
CASSGLGIYGYTF	TGTGCCAGCAGCGGTTTGGGGATCTATGGCTACACCTTC	NA	TRBV7-9	NA	TRBJ1-2
CASSQAYEQFF	TGTGCCAGCAGCCAAGCCTATGAGCAGTTCTTC	NA	TRBV4-2	NA	TRBJ2-1
CASSYSFNPGNTIYF	TGTGCCAGCAGTTACTCCTTCAACCCTGGAAACACCATATATTTT	few	TRBV6-5	NA	TRBJ1-3
CSASKVATEAFF	TGCAGTGCTAGCAAGGTGGCCACTGAAGCTTTCTTT	NA	TRBV20-1	NA	TRBJ1-1
CASSPRGRDTQYF	TGTGCCAGCAGCCCGCGGGGAAGGGATACGCAGTATTTT	few	TRBV6-4	NA	TRBJ2-3
CASSFTGVYGYTF	TGTGCCAGCAGCTTTACAGGGGTTTATGGCTACACCTTC	few	TRBV7-2	TRBD1	TRBJ1-2
CAISESELQPQHF	TGTGCCATCAGTGAGTCGGAATTACAGCCCCAGCATTTT	few	TRBV10-3	NA	TRBJ1-5
CASSVETGNEQYF	TGTGCCAGCAGCGTAGAAACTGGCAACGAGCAGTACTTC	few	TRBV9	NA	TRBJ2-7